Here is one TCR beta chain with its context. The antigen is undetermined. These data originate in a study of cytomegalovirus exposure and HLA in healthy donors. Study-wide results and caveats: There were several of the most significant clusters that appeared linked to common viral pathogens in a later analysis.

PCR used 60 Vbeta primers and 13 Jbeta primers. Produced via immunoSEQ multiplex PCR; TCRdb's table is partial and in-frame only. The table includes 120,000 to 150,000 clones, about 80% detected once. V lost 4 bases to trimming and J lost 3 bases; unmatched junction nucleotides: 0. CDR1 and CDR2 (germline): MNHNY, SVGAGI (reference sequence). CDR3 length: 13 amino acids. This chain joins TRBV6-6 and TRBJ1-3; TRBD1 matches 7 bases. The receptor was derived from a woman between 35 and 50 years old in good health and CMV-seronegative. Sequences were obtained from PBMCs. DNA for the CDR3: TGTGCCAGCAGTTGGGACAGTGGAAACACCATATATTTT. It translates to CASSWDSGNTIYF.